This T cell receptor beta chain was captured by sequencing in a study of control samples from healthy donors and cancer patients. TCRdb keeps only in-frame clones here, not all; method: immunoSEQ multiplex PCR. The repertoire includes just over 90,000 clones, 86% of them detected once, and 1.3% sits in the top ten. Sequenced material: blood. This TCR came from a woman in her fifties or sixties in good health.

CDR3: CASSRAGGSGELFF. DNA for the CDR3: TGCGCCAGCAGCCGGGCCGGGGGGTCTGGGGAGCTGTTTTTT. V and J are TRBV4-3 and TRBJ2-2, with TRBD2 matching 7 bases. Trimming took 4 bases from V and 8 from J; bases not matched to a gene: 7. Germline V gives CDR1 LGHNA, CDR2 YSLEER. This CDR3 spans 14 amino acids.